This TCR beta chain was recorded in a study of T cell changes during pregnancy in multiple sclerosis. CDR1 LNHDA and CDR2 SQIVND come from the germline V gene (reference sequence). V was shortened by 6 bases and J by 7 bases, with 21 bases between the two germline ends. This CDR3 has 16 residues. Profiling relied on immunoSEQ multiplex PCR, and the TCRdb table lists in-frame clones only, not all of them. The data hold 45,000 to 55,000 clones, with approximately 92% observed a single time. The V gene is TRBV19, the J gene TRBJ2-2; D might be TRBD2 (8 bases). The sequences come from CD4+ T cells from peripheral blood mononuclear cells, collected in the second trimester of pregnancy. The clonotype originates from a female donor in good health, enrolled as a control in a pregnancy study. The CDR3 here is CASRIQGGLDIGELFF. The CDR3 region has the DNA TGTGCCAGTAGGATTCAGGGGGGACTAGATATCGGGGAGCTGTTTTTT.